This entry is about one TCR beta chain. Its target antigen remains unknown. No much larger clone exists at a distance of one base, and base qualities are not known. Each collaborating institution followed its own protocols to collect whole blood in K2EDTA tubes. Collaborator samples were shipped for TCRbeta analysis as frozen whole blood, isolated PBMCs, or DNA extracted from either sample type. The data were taken from a study of blood T cell repertoires in COVID-19 (dated by TCRdb to 2020 to 2022). Study-level background: Samples from collaborators originated in the United States, Italy and Spain and spanned both the acute and convalescent phases of COVID-19. HLA class I and class II types, where available, came from metadata supplied by the sample provider rather than from assay-based typing. Sample metadata almost always included a de-identified subject ID, COVID-19 status, age in years and sex. The material from the prospective study consisted of cDNA or gDNA derived from T cells, B-cell-depleted T cells, or PBMCs. The repertoires were released in a freely available public database meant as a resource for research on the immune response to SARS-CoV-2. Samples came from the ongoing ImmuneRACE study (first 160 participants) plus 1,254 subjects from 6 global collaborators. Subjects who had been exposed to COVID-19, were actively infected with it, or had recovered from it provided the deeply sampled blood TCRbeta repertoires that made up the dataset.

Broader findings and caveats from the paper: The quantity of clinical and demographic metadata differed by source and by participant and was supplied without curation.

Its CDR3 holds 11 amino acids, cysteine through phenylalanine. Only the CDR3 portion is preserved as DNA: 33 bases, with reading frame beginning at the first base. Trimming removed 7 bases from V and 8 bases from J, leaving 9 bases between the germline ends. The germline V gene encodes CDR1 SNHLY and CDR2 FYNNEI. TCRbeta CDR3 regions were amplified from genomic DNA using the immunoSEQ Assay, a bias-controlled multiplex PCR. Per the source publication's procedure: The number of nucleated cells in each sample was estimated from the amplification of reference gene primers within the assay. To quantify the absolute abundance of each unique TCRbeta CDR3 rearrangement, sequence reads were collapsed and filtered. Productive Simpson clonality was computed per sample as the square root of Simpson's diversity index over productive rearrangements. This immuneACCESS table, as held by TCRdb, lists in-frame sequences with V and J called but not all clones. Of the missing ones, under half trace to an unresolved V gene in checked studies; the others have no known cause. V, J and clone size are those of that table, while D and trimming were read from the DNA. The sample table shows about 140,000 clones, and roughly four fifths are seen once. More than 3.5% of the sample rests with the top ten.

This sequence originates from a woman aged 60 to 75 with acute or convalescent COVID-19. Here the chain combines TRBV2 and TRBJ2-1; TRBD1 is possibly the D segment (5 matching bases). Sequencing was done on a sample of peripheral blood. Read as DNA, the sequence is TGTGCCAGCACAGGGTTCGATGAGCAGTTCTTC. Its protein reads: CASTGFDEQFF.